These T cell receptor beta chains were read from a single sample in a study of T cells in narcolepsy. Sequenced by immunoSEQ multiplex PCR; TCRdb stores in-frame clones only, minus some. The sample has tens of thousands of clones; roughly 87% are singletons. Input material: memory (CD45RA-) CD4+ T cells from blood. The receptors originated from a human donor in good health. Both conserved end residues are part of each CDR3. D genes are given only for firm matches. Clone size appears in some rows only: once, few, many, or a class for an expanded clone.

j_call	clone_size	v_call	d_call	cdr3_nt	cdr3_aa
TRBJ1-6	.	TRBV7-2	.	TGTGCCAGCAGCTCCACCATGCTGAATTCACCCCTCCACTTT	CASSSTMLNSPLHF
TRBJ1-1	once	TRBV6-5	.	TGTGCCAGCAGTTATTTAACTGAAGCTTTCTTT	CASSYLTEAFF
TRBJ2-3	.	TRBV11-2	.	TGTGCCAGCAGCCCAGACCTTGCCCAGGCAGATACGCAGTATTTT	CASSPDLAQADTQYF
TRBJ1-1	.	TRBV7-2	.	TGTGCCAGCAGCTTTAACAACCCTCGGCAAGCTTTCTTT	CASSFNNPRQAFF
TRBJ1-1	.	TRBV28	.	TGTGCCAGCAGTTCCAGGAACACTGAAGCTTTCTTT	CASSSRNTEAFF
TRBJ2-2	.	TRBV5-1	.	TGCGCCAGCAGCTTGGACCGAAACACCGGGGAGCTGTTTTTT	CASSLDRNTGELFF
TRBJ1-3	.	TRBV6-4	.	TGTGCCAGCCCGGGAAGAAGAAACACCATATATTTT	CASPGRRNTIYF
TRBJ1-3	.	TRBV4-2	.	TGTGCCAGCAGCCAAGATCGAGCAGGGAGCTCTGGAAACACCATATATTTT	CASSQDRAGSSGNTIYF
TRBJ2-1	once	TRBV29-1	TRBD1	TGCAGCGCAGGTGGACAGGGGCGGTACAATGAGCAGTTCTTC	CSAGGQGRYNEQFF
TRBJ2-6	.	TRBV19	.	TGTGCCAGTAGTATATCTGGGGGGGGCGATAAGGCTCGCGTCCTGACTTTC	CASSISGGGDKARVLTF
TRBJ2-7	.	TRBV30	.	TGTGCCTGGAGTGTAAGCGGGCCCTACGAGCAGTACTTC	CAWSVSGPYEQYF
TRBJ2-3	.	TRBV10-3	TRBD1	TGTGCCATCAGCATAGGACAGGGGAAAACAGATACGCAGTATTTT	CAISIGQGKTDTQYF
TRBJ2-7	.	TRBV30	.	TGTGCTACGGAGTGGAGGGGGCAATCCTACGAGCAGTACTTC	CATEWRGQSYEQYF
TRBJ2-1	.	TRBV12-5	.	TGTGCTAGTGGTACAACGACCGACCCAGGGCAGTTCTTC	CASGTTTDPGQFF
TRBJ1-1	.	TRBV18	.	TGTGCCAGCTCACCAGTCAATAACGGAATGAACACTGAAGCTTTCTTT	CASSPVNNGMNTEAFF
TRBJ2-5	.	TRBV7-9	TRBD2	TGTGCCAGCAGCCTCGCGACTAGCGGGGGGGCAGAGACCCAGTACTTC	CASSLATSGGAETQYF
TRBJ2-7	.	TRBV19	TRBD1	TGTGCCAGTAGCGGACAGGGTTACGAGCAGTACTTC	CASSGQGYEQYF
TRBJ1-1	.	TRBV10-2	.	TGCGCCAGCCGAGTAGAACTAATTACTGAAGCTTTCTTT	CASRVELITEAFF
TRBJ1-1	.	TRBV19	.	TGTGCCAGTGGTCAGGGGCTCACTGAAGCTTTCTTT	CASGQGLTEAFF
TRBJ2-1	once	TRBV11-1	TRBD1	TGTGCCAGCTCGGACAGGGTAGTTAACAATGAGCAGTTCTTC	CASSDRVVNNEQFF
TRBJ1-4	once	TRBV5-1	.	TGCGCCAGCAGCTTGGAGGAGGTTCCGCGTGGAAAACTGTTTTTT	CASSLEEVPRGKLFF
TRBJ2-4	.	TRBV25-1	TRBD2	TGTGCCAGCAGTGTAGTAGCGGGGAGCCAAAACATTCAGTACTTC	CASSVVAGSQNIQYF
TRBJ2-1	.	TRBV7-2	.	TGTGCCAGCAGCTTCAACTCCTACAATGAGCAGTTCTTC	CASSFNSYNEQFF
TRBJ1-4	.	TRBV7-6	.	TGTGCCAGCAGCTTAGCCGGCGGAAAACTGTTTTTT	CASSLAGGKLFF
TRBJ1-6	.	TRBV7-9	.	TGTGCCAGCAGCTTAGAACCGTCCTATAATTCACCCCTCCACTTT	CASSLEPSYNSPLHF
TRBJ2-5	.	TRBV7-8	.	TGTGCCAGCACCCCGCTTAGCGGCCAGCAAGAGACCCAGTACTTC	CASTPLSGQQETQYF
TRBJ2-1	.	TRBV5-4	.	TGTGCCAGCAGCTCCCCCCCCATAGTCAATGAGCAGTTCTTC	CASSSPPIVNEQFF
TRBJ1-5	.	TRBV6-1	.	TGTGCCAGCAGTGAGGCGACAGTCTCCGGGCCCCAGCATTTT	CASSEATVSGPQHF
TRBJ2-3	once	TRBV2	.	TGTGCCAGCAGCCTCTCAGATACAGATACGCAGTATTTT	CASSLSDTDTQYF
TRBJ1-1	once	TRBV2	TRBD1	TGTGCCAGCAGTGACCGACAGGGGACCACTGAAGCTTTCTTT	CASSDRQGTTEAFF